The T cell receptor beta chain under discussion was sequenced for a study of PD-L1 blockade in urothelial cancer. Study-level information: Prior chemotherapy in patients spanned 0 to 3 regimens. The median T cell count in blood samples was more than 110,000. At 3 weeks (second dose) and 6 weeks after starting treatment, blood was analyzed.

TCRdb's copy holds only in-frame clones and misses some; the assay was immunoSEQ multiplex PCR. The data show 120,000 or so clones, with about 83% seen just once and roughly 2.6% held by the top ten. Per germline, CDR1 LNHDA and CDR2 SQIVND (reference sequence). This CDR3 is 13 amino acids long. The germline V and J ends were trimmed by 3 bases and 4 bases, with 9 bases remaining between them. Time point described: peripheral blood 6 weeks after treatment start. The patients had locally advanced or metastatic urothelial carcinoma. This receptor was taken from a man aged 45-60 years with urothelial cancer. The V call is TRBV19, the J call TRBJ1-1; D is uncertain. The sample here was PBMCs, taken around atezolizumab (anti-PD-L1) treatment. The CDR3 spells CASSISLSTEAFF. For the CDR3, the DNA is TGTGCCAGTAGTATTTCTTTGAGCACTGAAGCTTTCTTT.